The 24 T cell receptor beta chains below were found in one sample sequenced in a study of identical twins (dated by TCRdb to the mid-2010s). Libraries came from 5' RACE. The instrument given in TCRdb is Illumina HiSeq 2000. The raw public reads went through TCRdb reprocessing: fastp at Q25, MiXCR clone calling, in-frame beta chains kept. Each CDR3 protein gets just one entry, which takes the most common genes and DNA from the rows behind it. This sample is represented by roughly 750,000 distinct CDR3 sequences; 21% of them were singletons. Approximately 4.5% of the sample rests with the top ten. This sample was shared with a second study, whose subject was T cells expressing NK-cell markers.

The sequencing sample was made of PBMCs. Every receptor here comes from a woman between 18 and 29 years old in good health.

A few counts support this clonotype. V gene TRBV15 combines with J gene TRBJ2-5; 10 nucleotides line up with TRBD2. The CDR3 covers 16 residues. From germline, CDR1 is LNHNV and CDR2 YYDKDF (reference sequence). V shed 3 bases, J shed 3 bases, and the junction held 7 bases outside the gene matches. CDR3 sequence (DNA): TGTGCCACCAGCAGGTGGGGCGGGACTAGCGAAGAGACCCAGTACTTC. Protein sequence: CATSRWGGTSEETQYF.

For the CDR3, the DNA is TGTGCCAGCAGCTTAGGGGTAGCGGTGGGGTACGAGCAGTACTTC. As protein: CASSLGVAVGYEQYF. This sequence joins TRBV7-2 and TRBJ2-7; tentative D call: TRBD2 (6 bases). The CDR3 has 15 residues. Germline V CDR1 and CDR2: SGHTA, FQGNSA. V was pared by 1 base and J by 4 bases, with 14 bases between.

This chain joins TRBV12-3 or TRBV12-4 and TRBJ2-7, with D possibly called TRBD1 or TRBD2 (6 bases each). The CDR3 loop spans 12 amino acids. Trimming removed 4 bases at V and 9 bases at J, with 13 bases between. CDR3 DNA: TGTGCCAGCAGTTCGGGGGCATTAGGGCAGTACTTC. Encoded protein: CASSSGALGQYF.

This clonotype was found a few times. The rearrangement joins TRBV5-1 to TRBJ2-7; 10 bases agree with TRBD2. J was trimmed by 5 bases and V by 4 bases; bases with no gene match: 6. Germline CDR1 SGHRS, CDR2 YFSETQ. This CDR3 is built from 14 residues. The CDR3 region has the DNA TGCGCCAGCAGCCTACTAGCGGGACGGGACGAGCAGTACTTC. Translated, it gives CASSLLAGRDEQYF. Full variable domain (remainder filled in from reference TRBV5-1 and TRBJ2-7): KAGVTQTPRYLIKTRGQQVTLSCSPISGHRSVSWYQQTPGQGLQFLFEYFSETQRNKGNFPGRFSGRQFSNSRSEMNVSTLELGDSALYLCASSLLAGRDEQYFGPGTRLTVT.

This clonotype was seen ten or more times. CDR3 amino acids: CASSLEGGRQPQHF. The CDR3 coding sequence is TGCGCCAGCAGCTTGGAGGGGGGTCGGCAGCCCCAGCATTTT. V is TRBV5-1 and J is TRBJ1-5; D perhaps matches TRBD1 (6 bases). V was trimmed by 0 bases and J by 7 bases, leaving 11 bases between them. The CDR3 has 14 amino acids. Germline-derived CDR1 and CDR2 are SGHRS and YFSETQ.

CDR3 sequence (DNA): TGTGCCAGCAGCGTCGACGCGGCGAGCAATCAGCCCCAGCATTTT. This encodes CASSVDAASNQPQHF. This sequence joins TRBV9 and TRBJ1-5; D is unclear. Germline V CDR1 and CDR2: SGDLS, YYNGEE. This CDR3 comprises 15 residues. Between the trimmed V and J ends, which lost 2 bases and 1 base, there was a span of 10 bases.

This clonotype was counted between two and nine times. CDR3 amino acids: CASSYSGRAGNEQFF. CDR3 bases: TGTGCCAGCAGTTATAGCGGGAGGGCCGGGAATGAGCAGTTCTTC. The chain uses TRBV12-3 or TRBV12-4 and TRBJ2-1, with 11 bases lining up with TRBD2. This CDR3 spans 15 amino acids. After removal of 4 bases from V and 7 bases from J, the junction contained 6 bases not matched to a gene.

This clonotype was detected only a few times. V usage is TRBV4-3 and J usage is TRBJ2-1; perhaps D is TRBD1 or TRBD2 (6 bases each). V was pared by 0 bases and J by 1 base, with 10 bases between. In germline, CDR1 is LGHNA, CDR2 YSLEER. The CDR3 runs 16 residues. CDR3 bases: TGCGCCAGCAGCCAAGAAGGGGGGCATTCCTACAATGAGCAGTTCTTC. Protein product: CASSQEGGHSYNEQFF.

The V gene is TRBV12-3 or TRBV12-4, the J gene TRBJ1-4; a weak D match, TRBD1 (5 bases). Trimming took 7 bases from V and 8 from J, leaving 20 bases between them. There are 15 residues in the CDR3. DNA for the CDR3: TGTGCCAGCACCCCCCAATGGGCAGGGCGGGAAAAACTGTTTTTT. It specifies CASTPQWAGREKLFF.

This clonotype showed up just a few times. This chain uses TRBV25-1 with TRBJ2-1; 12 bases match TRBD2. J was trimmed by 7 bases and V by 3 bases; bases with no gene match: 4. The CDR3 runs 15 residues. CDR1 MGHDK and CDR2 SYGVNS come from the germline V gene. DNA of the CDR3: TGTGCCAGCAGTGATCGACTAGCGGGAGTAAATGAGCAGTTCTTC. It is translated as CASSDRLAGVNEQFF.

This rearrangement joins TRBV12-3 or TRBV12-4 to TRBJ2-5; D is possibly TRBD2 (6 bases). The CDR3 is 16 residues long. The germline V and J ends were trimmed by 2 bases and 4 bases, with 17 bases remaining between them. CDR3 DNA: TGTGCCAGCAGTTTAAGGGTGTCGCTAGCGCTAGAGACCCAGTACTTC. It encodes CASSLRVSLALETQYF.

The J gene is TRBJ2-2, the V gene TRBV4-1; the D gene is possibly TRBD2 (5 bases). Trimming removed 5 bases at V and 5 bases at J, with 12 bases between. CDR3 size: 14 residues. CDR1 and CDR2 (germline): MGHRA, YSYEKL. CDR3 amino acids: CASSGSGSTGELFF. The DNA of the CDR3 is TGCGCCAGCAGCGGCAGTGGGAGTACCGGGGAGCTGTTTTTT.

The J gene is TRBJ2-3, the V gene TRBV12-3 or TRBV12-4; 7 nucleotides agree with TRBD1. V lost 7 bases to trimming and J lost 0 bases; unmatched junction nucleotides: 7. The CDR3 totals 15 residues. DNA for the CDR3: TGTGCCAGCATTGGCAGGGGGTTTAGCACAGATACGCAGTATTTT. Its translation: CASIGRGFSTDTQYF.

The rearrangement joins TRBV5-5 to TRBJ2-7; D possibly uses TRBD1 or TRBD2 (5 bases each). This CDR3 has 14 residues. The germline V gene has CDR1 SGHKS and CDR2 YYEKEE (reference sequence). V lost 0 bases and J 6 bases, leaving 13 bases between the germline ends. DNA for the CDR3: TGTGCCAGCAGCTTGGGGGGGTTGAATCGCGAGCAGTACTTC. This gives the protein CASSLGGLNREQYF. Full variable domain (remainder filled in from reference TRBV5-5 and TRBJ2-7): DAGVTQSPTHLIKTRGQQVTLRCSPISGHKSVSWYQQVLGQGPQFIFQYYEKEERGRGNFPDRFSARQFPNYSSELNVNALLLGDSALYLCASSLGGLNREQYFGPGTRLTVT.

This clonotype was observed at least ten times. The germline gene is not matched at one end of the junction; a read error may be the cause. The V call is TRBV10-3, the J call TRBJ2-7; D is unresolved. The CDR3 is 12 amino acids. CDR1 and CDR2 (germline): ENHRY, SYGVKD. The CDR3 is CAIRTGSSEQYF. The CDR3 DNA is TGTGCCATCAGGACCGGCTCCTCCGAGCAGTACTTC.

This rearrangement joins TRBV6-5 to TRBJ2-3; D might be TRBD1 or TRBD2, each matching 6 bases. Germline assignment: CDR1 MNHEY and CDR2 SVGAGI. There are 16 residues in the CDR3. The V end lost 0 bases, the J end lost 4 bases, and 14 bases lay between the germline ends. The CDR3 reads CASSYSWGATADTQYF. CDR3 sequence (DNA): TGTGCCAGCAGTTACTCGTGGGGGGCCACGGCAGATACGCAGTATTTT.

The chain couples TRBV20-1 to TRBJ2-3; tentatively, D is TRBD1 or TRBD2 (5 bases each). Trimming removed 3 bases from V and 3 bases from J, with 13 bases in between. CDR3 size: 14 residues. Germline loops: CDR1 DFQATT, CDR2 SNEGSKA (reference sequence). CDR3 sequence reads: CSASFMGETDTQYF. In nucleotides, the CDR3 is TGCAGTGCTAGTTTTATGGGGGAAACAGATACGCAGTATTTT.

This clonotype has at least ten counts. This chain links TRBV20-1 with TRBJ2-7; 9 positions match TRBD2. Germline V gene sequence: CDR1 DFQATT, CDR2 SNEGSKA (reference sequence). V lost 5 bases to trimming and J lost 1 base; unmatched junction nucleotides: 6. The CDR3 covers 14 residues. The CDR3 nucleotides are TGCAGTGCTGCCCTAACTAGCGGGTCCTACGAGCAGTACTTC. It is translated as CSAALTSGSYEQYF.

This chain links TRBV18 with TRBJ2-7; TRBD1 might be the D (6 bases). The CDR3 runs to 15 residues. V lost 4 bases to trimming and J lost 3 bases, with 16 bases between them. CDR1 is KGHSH, CDR2 LQKENI, per germline. The CDR3 DNA is TGTGCCAGCTCACGACCGGGACAAAGCTACTACGAGCAGTACTTC. Its translation: CASSRPGQSYYEQYF.

V and J are TRBV12-3 or TRBV12-4 and TRBJ1-2, with a possible D match to TRBD1 (5 bases). V shed 1 base and J shed 7 bases, with 19 bases lying between them. The length of the CDR3 is 16 residues. CDR3 protein: CASSLGPGRESGGYTF. For the CDR3, the DNA is TGTGCCAGCAGTTTAGGACCAGGGAGGGAGAGTGGTGGCTACACCTTC.

The sample holds a few counts of this clonotype. V usage is TRBV29-1 and J usage is TRBJ2-7; 11 bases are shared with TRBD1. The germline CDR1 and CDR2 sequences are SQVTM and ANQGSEA. Germline trimming cut 4 bases from V and 6 bases from J; bases unmatched to any gene: 5. This CDR3 region has 13 residues. CDR3 in DNA: TGCAGCGTTGTCGGACAGGGGGCGAGCGAGCAGTACTTC. This encodes CSVVGQGASEQYF.

The chain joins TRBV6-1 to TRBJ1-2, with D tentatively TRBD1 (5 bases). The V gene's germline CDR1 is MNHNS and CDR2 SASEGT. The CDR3 runs to 13 residues. Trimming took 1 base from V and 8 from J, leaving 11 bases between them. The CDR3 spells CASSEEGSGGYTF. The CDR3 DNA follows: TGTGCCAGCAGTGAAGAGGGGTCGGGAGGCTACACCTTC.

This clonotype was detected only a few times. The chain links TRBV10-3 to TRBJ2-1; TRBD2 agrees at 8 bases. The CDR3 runs 15 residues. Germline-derived CDR1 and CDR2 are ENHRY and SYGVKD. Unmatched junction bases numbered 9, after V lost 5 bases and J lost 6 bases. The CDR3 DNA sequence: TGTGCCATCAGTAATGTTATGGCGGGAGGCAATGAGCAGTTCTTC. Protein sequence: CAISNVMAGGNEQFF.

The chain employs TRBV12-3 or TRBV12-4 and TRBJ2-1, with D possibly being TRBD2 (5 bases). The V and J ends lost 6 bases and 9 bases respectively, with 9 bases between them. The CDR3 contains 11 residues. CDR3 amino acids: CASRLATEQFF. The CDR3 coding sequence is TGTGCCAGCAGGCTAGCAACTGAGCAGTTCTTC.